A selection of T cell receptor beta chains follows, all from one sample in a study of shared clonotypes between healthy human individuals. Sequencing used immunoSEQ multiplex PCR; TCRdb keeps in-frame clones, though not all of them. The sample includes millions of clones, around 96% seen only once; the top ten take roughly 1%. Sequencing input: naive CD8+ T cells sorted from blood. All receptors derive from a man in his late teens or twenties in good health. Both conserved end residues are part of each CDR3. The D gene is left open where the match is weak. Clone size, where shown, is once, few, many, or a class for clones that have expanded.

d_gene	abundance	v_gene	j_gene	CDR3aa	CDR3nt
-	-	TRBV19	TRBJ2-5	CASSIIQGVQETQYF	TGTGCCAGTAGTATAATCCAGGGTGTACAAGAGACCCAGTACTTC
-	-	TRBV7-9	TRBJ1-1	CASSLKPEAFF	TGTGCCAGCAGCCTGAAGCCTGAAGCTTTCTTT
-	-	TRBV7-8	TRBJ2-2	CASSPGEANTGELFF	TGTGCCAGCAGCCCGGGAGAAGCGAACACCGGGGAGCTGTTTTTT
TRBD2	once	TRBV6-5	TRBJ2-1	CASGVAGGHYEQFF	TGTGCCAGCGGAGTAGCGGGAGGCCACTATGAGCAGTTCTTC
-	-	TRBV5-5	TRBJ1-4	CASSGDYEKLFF	TGTGCCAGCAGCGGGGATTACGAAAAACTGTTTTTT
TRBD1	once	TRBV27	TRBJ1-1	CASGQGRFNTEAFF	TGTGCCAGCGGACAGGGGAGGTTTAACACTGAAGCTTTCTTT
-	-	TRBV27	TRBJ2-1	CASSFGGYNEQFF	TGTGCCAGCAGTTTTGGAGGTTACAATGAGCAGTTCTTC
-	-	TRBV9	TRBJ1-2	CASSSQGNDGYTF	TGTGCCAGCAGCTCACAAGGGAACGATGGCTACACCTTC
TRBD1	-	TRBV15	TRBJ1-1	CATSREGTGANTEAFF	TGTGCCACCAGCAGAGAAGGGACAGGGGCGAATACTGAAGCTTTCTTT
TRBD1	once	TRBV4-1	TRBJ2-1	CASSPPGQSYNEQFF	TGCGCCAGCAGCCCACCGGGACAGTCCTACAATGAGCAGTTCTTC
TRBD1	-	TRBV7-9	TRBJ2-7	CASTKQQGAASEQYF	TGTGCCAGCACCAAACAACAGGGGGCAGCTAGCGAGCAGTACTTC
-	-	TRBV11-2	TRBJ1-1	CASSLDLWGGNTEAFF	TGTGCCAGCAGCTTAGATCTTTGGGGAGGGAACACTGAAGCTTTCTTT
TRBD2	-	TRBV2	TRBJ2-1	CASSRTSAQGNEQFF	TGTGCCAGCAGTAGGACTAGCGCCCAGGGGAATGAGCAGTTCTTC
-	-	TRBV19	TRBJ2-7	CASSIETGTYEQYF	TGTGCCAGTAGTATAGAAACAGGGACCTACGAGCAGTACTTC
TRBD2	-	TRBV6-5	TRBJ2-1	CASSYGTSGYNEQFF	TGTGCCAGCAGTTACGGGACTAGCGGATACAATGAGCAGTTCTTC
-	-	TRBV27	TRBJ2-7	CASSLEAPFPYEQYF	TGTGCCAGCAGTTTGGAGGCCCCGTTCCCCTACGAGCAGTACTTC
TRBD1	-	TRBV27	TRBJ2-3	CASSDRGQQDTQYF	TGTGCCAGCAGTGACAGGGGGCAGCAAGATACGCAGTATTTT
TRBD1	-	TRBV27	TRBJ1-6	CASKLQGGNSPLHF	TGTGCCAGCAAACTTCAGGGGGGGAATTCACCCCTCCACTTT
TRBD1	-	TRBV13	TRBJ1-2	CASSAGPGTGGNYGYTF	TGTGCCAGCAGCGCGGGACCCGGGACAGGGGGCAACTATGGCTACACCTTC
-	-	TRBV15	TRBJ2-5	CATSIGSGGQETQYF	TGTGCCACCAGCATAGGCTCGGGCGGACAAGAGACCCAGTACTTC
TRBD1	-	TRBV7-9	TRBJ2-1	CASSLEGQGAVYNEQFF	TGTGCCAGCAGCTTAGAAGGGCAGGGGGCGGTCTACAATGAGCAGTTCTTC
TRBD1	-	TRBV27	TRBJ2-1	CASSFEGQGGYNEQFF	TGTGCCAGCAGCTTTGAAGGACAGGGGGGATACAATGAGCAGTTCTTC
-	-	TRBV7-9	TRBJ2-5	CASINGWETQYF	TGTGCCAGCATCAATGGGTGGGAGACCCAGTACTTC
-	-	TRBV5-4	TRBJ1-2	CASFPRGSGYTF	TGTGCCAGCTTTCCTAGGGGTTCCGGCTACACCTTC
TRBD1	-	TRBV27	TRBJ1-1	CASGGQGGTEAFF	TGTGCCAGCGGGGGACAGGGGGGGACTGAAGCTTTCTTT
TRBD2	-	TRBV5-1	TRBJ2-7	CASSFSGGTSDYEQYF	TGCGCCAGCAGCTTTTCCGGGGGGACTAGCGACTACGAGCAGTACTTC
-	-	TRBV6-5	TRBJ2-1	CASSTGLGSDDEQFF	TGTGCCAGCAGTACGGGACTCGGGTCTGACGATGAGCAGTTCTTC
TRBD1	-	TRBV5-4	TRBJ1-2	CASSDRGGYTF	TGTGCCAGCAGCGACAGGGGAGGCTACACCTTC
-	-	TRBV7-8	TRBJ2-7	CASSLIGHLYEQYF	TGTGCCAGCAGCTTAATAGGACATCTCTACGAGCAGTACTTC
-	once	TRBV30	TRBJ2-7	CAWRSSRQGGYEQYF	TGTGCCTGGAGATCAAGCAGGCAGGGGGGTTACGAGCAGTACTTC
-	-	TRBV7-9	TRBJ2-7	CASSFPGPSYEQYF	TGTGCCAGCAGCTTTCCGGGGCCCTCCTACGAGCAGTACTTC
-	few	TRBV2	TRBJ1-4	CASSVAQGSGEKLFF	TGTGCCAGCAGTGTGGCCCAGGGCTCGGGGGAAAAACTGTTTTTT
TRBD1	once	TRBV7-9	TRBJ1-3	CASSSRDRESGNTIYF	TGTGCCAGCAGCTCCCGGGACAGGGAAAGTGGAAACACCATATATTTT
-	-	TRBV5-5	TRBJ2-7	CASSLAARYEQYF	TGTGCCAGCAGCTTGGCCGCACGGTACGAGCAGTACTTC
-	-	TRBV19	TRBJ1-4	CASSIDPEASTNEKLFF	TGTGCCAGTAGTATAGACCCGGAGGCGTCAACTAATGAAAAACTGTTTTTT
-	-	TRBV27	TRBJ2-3	CASSLYIRGRAESTDTQYF	TGTGCCAGCAGTTTATATATTAGAGGTAGGGCGGAAAGCACAGATACGCAGTATTTT
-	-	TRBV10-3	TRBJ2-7	CAISEAAELGEQYF	TGTGCCATCAGTGAGGCAGCGGAGCTAGGAGAGCAGTACTTC
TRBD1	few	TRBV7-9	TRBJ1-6	CASSADDRDDWSPLHF	TGTGCCAGCAGCGCAGACGACAGGGATGATTGGTCACCCCTCCACTTT
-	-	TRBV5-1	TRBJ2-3	CASSLSTGSYDTQYF	TGCGCCAGCAGCTTGAGCACAGGGAGTTATGATACGCAGTATTTT
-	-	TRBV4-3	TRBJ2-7	CASSQGGAGNTYEQYF	TGCGCCAGCAGCCAAGGTGGGGCAGGGAATACGTACGAGCAGTACTTC
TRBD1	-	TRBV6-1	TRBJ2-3	CAIPTGTGAWDTQYF	TGTGCCATCCCGACCGGGACAGGGGCATGGGATACGCAGTATTTT